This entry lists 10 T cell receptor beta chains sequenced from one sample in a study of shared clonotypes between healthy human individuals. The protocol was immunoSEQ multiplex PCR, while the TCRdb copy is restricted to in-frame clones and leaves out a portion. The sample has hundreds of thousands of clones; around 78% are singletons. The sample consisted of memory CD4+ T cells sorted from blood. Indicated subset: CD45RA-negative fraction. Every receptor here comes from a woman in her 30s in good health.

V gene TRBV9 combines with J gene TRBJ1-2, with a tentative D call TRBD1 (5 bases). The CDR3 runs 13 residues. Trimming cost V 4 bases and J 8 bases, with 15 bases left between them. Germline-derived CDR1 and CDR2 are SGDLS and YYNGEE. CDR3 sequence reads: CASSTQGLKGYTF. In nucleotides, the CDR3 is TGTGCCAGCAGCACCCAGGGTCTGAAGGGCTACACCTTC. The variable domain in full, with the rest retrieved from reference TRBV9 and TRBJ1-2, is DSGVTQTPKHLITATGQRVTLRCSPRSGDLSVYWYQQSLDQGLQFLIQYYNGEERAKGNILERFSAQQFPDLHSELNLSSLELGDSALYFCASSTQGLKGYTFGSGTRLTVV.

DNA for the CDR3: TGTGCCAGCAGCGGAAGGCAGGGGGAGCAGTACTTC. It specifies CASSGRQGEQYF. This sequence joins TRBV9 and TRBJ2-7; perhaps TRBD1 as D (6 bases). This CDR3 is 12 amino acids long. V dropped 3 bases and J dropped 7 bases, with 11 bases sitting between them. Germline CDR1 reads SGDLS; CDR2 reads YYNGEE.

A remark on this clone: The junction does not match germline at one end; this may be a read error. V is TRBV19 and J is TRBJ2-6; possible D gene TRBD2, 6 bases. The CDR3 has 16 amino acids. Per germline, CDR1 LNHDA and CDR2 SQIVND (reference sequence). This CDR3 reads CASDGGGSSWANVLTF. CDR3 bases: TGTGCCAGTGACGGGGGTGGTAGCTCTTGGGCCAACGTCCTGACTTTC.

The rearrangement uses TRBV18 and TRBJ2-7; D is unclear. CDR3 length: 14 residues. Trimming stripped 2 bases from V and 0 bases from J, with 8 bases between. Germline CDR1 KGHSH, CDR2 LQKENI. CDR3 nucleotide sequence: TGTGCCAGCTCACCAGACTCCCACTCCTACGAGCAGTACTTC. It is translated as CASSPDSHSYEQYF.

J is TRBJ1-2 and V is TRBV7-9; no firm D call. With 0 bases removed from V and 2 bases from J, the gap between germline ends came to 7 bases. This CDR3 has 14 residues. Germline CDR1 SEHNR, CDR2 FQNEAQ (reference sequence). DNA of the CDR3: TGTGCCAGCAGCTTAGCTACAGTCAACTATGGCTACACCTTC. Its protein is CASSLATVNYGYTF.

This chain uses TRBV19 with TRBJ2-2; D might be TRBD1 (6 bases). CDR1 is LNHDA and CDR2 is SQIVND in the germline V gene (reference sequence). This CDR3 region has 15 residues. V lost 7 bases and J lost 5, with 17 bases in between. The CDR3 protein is CASTLLLDSTGELFF. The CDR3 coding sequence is TGTGCCAGTACCCTACTTTTGGACAGTACCGGGGAGCTGTTTTTT.

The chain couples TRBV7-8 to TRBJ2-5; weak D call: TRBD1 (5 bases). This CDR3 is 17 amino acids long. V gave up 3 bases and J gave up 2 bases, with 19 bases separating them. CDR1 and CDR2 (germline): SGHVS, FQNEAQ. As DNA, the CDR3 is TGTGCCAGCAGCTTCATCGCAGGGATGATCCCTCAAGAGACCCAGTACTTC. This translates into CASSFIAGMIPQETQYF.

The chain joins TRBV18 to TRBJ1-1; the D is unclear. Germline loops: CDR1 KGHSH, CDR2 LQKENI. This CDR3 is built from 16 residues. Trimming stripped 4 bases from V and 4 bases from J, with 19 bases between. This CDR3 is CASSLSPAEDATEAFF. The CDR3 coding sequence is TGTGCCAGCTCACTCTCACCGGCCGAAGACGCCACTGAAGCTTTCTTT.

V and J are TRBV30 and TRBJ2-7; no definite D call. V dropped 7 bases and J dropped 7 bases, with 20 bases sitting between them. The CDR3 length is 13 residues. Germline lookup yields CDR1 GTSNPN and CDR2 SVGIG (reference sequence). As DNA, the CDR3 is TGTGCCTTTTCCCCGCGCTCAGGTGGAGAGCAGTACTTC. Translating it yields CAFSPRSGGEQYF.

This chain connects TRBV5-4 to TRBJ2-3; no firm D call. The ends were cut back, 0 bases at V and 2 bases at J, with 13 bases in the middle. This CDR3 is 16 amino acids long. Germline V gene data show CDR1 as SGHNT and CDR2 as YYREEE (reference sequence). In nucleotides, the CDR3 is TGTGCCAGCAGCTTGGCGAACCCATCCTACACAGATACGCAGTATTTT. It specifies CASSLANPSYTDTQYF.